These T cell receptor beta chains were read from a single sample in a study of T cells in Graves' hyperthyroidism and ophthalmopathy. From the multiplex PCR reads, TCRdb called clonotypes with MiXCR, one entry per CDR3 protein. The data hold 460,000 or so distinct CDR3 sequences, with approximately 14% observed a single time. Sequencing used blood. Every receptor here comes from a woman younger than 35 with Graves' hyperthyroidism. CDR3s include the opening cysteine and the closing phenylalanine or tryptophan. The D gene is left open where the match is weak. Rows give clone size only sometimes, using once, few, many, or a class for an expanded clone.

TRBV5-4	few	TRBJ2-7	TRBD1	TGTGCCAGCAGCCCAGGACAGGTTCCCTACGAGCAGTACTTC	CASSPGQVPYEQYF
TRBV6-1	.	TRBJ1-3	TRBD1	TGTGCCAGCAGGACCGGGACAGGGGAGTATTTT	CASRTGTGEYF
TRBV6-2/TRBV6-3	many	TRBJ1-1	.	TGTGCCAGCAGTTACCCCCTGACAGTCGTCGGCGCTGAAGCTTTCTTT	CASSYPLTVVGAEAFF
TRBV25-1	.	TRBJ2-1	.	TGTGCCAGCAGTGGGGGAGCCCTTGAGCAGTTCTTC	CASSGGALEQFF
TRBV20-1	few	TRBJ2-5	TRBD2	TGCAGTGCCCCGACTAGCGGCCAAGAGACCCAGTACTTC	CSAPTSGQETQYF
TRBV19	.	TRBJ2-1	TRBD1	TGTGCCAGTAGTTCGGACAGGGGAGTCAATGAGCAGTTCTTC	CASSSDRGVNEQFF
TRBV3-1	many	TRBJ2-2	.	TGTGCCAGCAGCGACCGGGACACTACCGGGGAGCTGTTTTTT	CASSDRDTTGELFF
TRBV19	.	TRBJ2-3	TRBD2	TGTGCCAGTAGTATAGGAGCGGGAGAAGCAGATACGCAGTATTTT	CASSIGAGEADTQYF
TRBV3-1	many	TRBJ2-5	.	TGTGCCAGCAGCCAACCCCAGTTCGAGACCCAGTACTTC	CASSQPQFETQYF
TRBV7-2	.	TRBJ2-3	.	TGTGCCAGCAGCCCGGGGGTCGACACAGATACGCAGTATTTT	CASSPGVDTDTQYF
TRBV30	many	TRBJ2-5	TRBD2	TGTGCCGGGCTTGGGACTAGGCTGGCGGCCCAGTACTTC	CAGLGTRLAAQYF
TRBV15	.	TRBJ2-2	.	TGTGCCACCAGCAGCCTCGGCACCGGGGAGCTGTTTTTT	CATSSLGTGELFF
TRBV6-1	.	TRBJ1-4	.	TGTGCCAGCAGTGGGAGGACACGGTTTGAAAAACTGTTTTTT	CASSGRTRFEKLFF
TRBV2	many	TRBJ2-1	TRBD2	TGTGCCAGCAGTGCCCGGAGTAGCGGGGCCAACAATGAGCAGTTCTTC	CASSARSSGANNEQFF
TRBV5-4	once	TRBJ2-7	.	TGTGCCAGCAGCCGGGTTGACGAGCAGTACTTC	CASSRVDEQYF
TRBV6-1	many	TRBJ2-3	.	TGTGCCAGCAGGGAAACGAACACAGATACGCAGTATTTT	CASRETNTDTQYF
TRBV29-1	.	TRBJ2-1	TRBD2	TGCAGCTTCTCCCCGGGGGGGGGGCCCTCCTACAATGAGCAGTTCTTC	CSFSPGGGPSYNEQFF
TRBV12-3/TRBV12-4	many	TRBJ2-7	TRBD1	TGTGCCAGCAGTAGGGGAGGGACAGGGGACGAGCAGTACTTC	CASSRGGTGDEQYF
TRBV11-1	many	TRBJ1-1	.	TGTGCCAGCAGCTTAGCGACGGTGAAAGACACTGAAGCTTTCTTT	CASSLATVKDTEAFF
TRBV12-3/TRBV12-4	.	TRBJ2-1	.	TGTGCCAGCAGCTCCGAGGTGGTAAGAAGGGCAAATGAGCAGTTCTTC	CASSSEVVRRANEQFF
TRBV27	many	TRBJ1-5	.	TGTGCCAGCAGCCTTAGTTCTCTTGGCAATCAGCCCCAGCATTTT	CASSLSSLGNQPQHF
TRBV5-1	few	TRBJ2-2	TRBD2	TGCGCCAGCAGCCCCACTAGCGATACCGGGGAGCTGTTTTTT	CASSPTSDTGELFF
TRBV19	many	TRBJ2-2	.	TGTGCCAGCTCAAAGGCGGGGGCTTTACTCTTGAACACCGGGGAGCTGTTTTTT	CASSKAGALLLNTGELFF
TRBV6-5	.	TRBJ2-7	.	TGTGCCAGCAGTTACTCGTACATGCCCTACGAGCAGTACTTC	CASSYSYMPYEQYF
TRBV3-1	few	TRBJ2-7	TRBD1	TGTGCCAGCAGCCAAGCAGTCGGACAGGGGTACTACGGGCAGTACTTC	CASSQAVGQGYYGQYF
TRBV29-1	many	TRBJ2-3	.	TGCAGCGTTGAACCCCACGGGCTTACAGATACGCAGTATTTT	CSVEPHGLTDTQYF
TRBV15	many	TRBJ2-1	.	TGTGCCACCAGCATGGCTAGCCCACAATTAGATGAGCAGTTCTTC	CATSMASPQLDEQFF
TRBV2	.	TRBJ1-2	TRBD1	TGTGCCAGCAATAGGCGGGGACAGGGTCGCGGCCACACCTTC	CASNRRGQGRGHTF
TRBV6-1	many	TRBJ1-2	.	TGTGCCAGCAGCCTACAGGTCGACTATGGCTACACCTTC	CASSLQVDYGYTF